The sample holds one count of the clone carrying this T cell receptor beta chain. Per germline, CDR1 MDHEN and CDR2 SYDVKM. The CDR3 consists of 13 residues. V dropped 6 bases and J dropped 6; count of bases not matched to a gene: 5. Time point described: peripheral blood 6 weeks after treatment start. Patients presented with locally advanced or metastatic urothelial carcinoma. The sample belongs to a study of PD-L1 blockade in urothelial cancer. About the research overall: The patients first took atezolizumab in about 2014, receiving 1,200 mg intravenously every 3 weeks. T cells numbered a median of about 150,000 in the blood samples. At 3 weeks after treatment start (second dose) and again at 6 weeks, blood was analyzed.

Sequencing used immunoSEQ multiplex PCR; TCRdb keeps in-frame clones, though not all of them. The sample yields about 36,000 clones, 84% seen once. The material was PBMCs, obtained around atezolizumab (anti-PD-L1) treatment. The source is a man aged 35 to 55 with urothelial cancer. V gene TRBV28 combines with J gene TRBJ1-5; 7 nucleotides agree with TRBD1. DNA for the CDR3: TGTGCCAGCAGCGATAGGGGGCGTCAGCCCCAGCATTTT. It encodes CASSDRGRQPQHF. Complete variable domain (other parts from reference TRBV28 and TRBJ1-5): DVKVTQSSRYLVKRTGEKVFLECVQDMDHENMFWYRQDPGLGLRLIYFSYDVKMKEKGDIPEGYSVSREKKERFSLILESASTNQTSMYLCASSDRGRQPQHFGDGTRLSIL.